These T cell receptor beta chains were read from a single sample in a study of blood T cell repertoires in COVID-19. The protocol was immunoSEQ multiplex PCR, while the TCRdb copy is restricted to in-frame clones and leaves out a portion. The sample records approximately 64,000 clones, about nine tenths being singletons. Sequences were obtained from peripheral blood. The source is a woman aged 55-70 years with COVID-19, enrolled during active disease. The CDR3 runs from the conserved cysteine through the conserved F or W. Each record gives: clone size, V gene, J gene, D gene, CDR3 DNA, CDR3 protein. D genes are given only for firm matches. The size of a clone is reported for some rows only, either as once, few or many, or as a class for expanded clones.

abundance: few
v_gene: TRBV30
j_gene: TRBJ1-1
d_gene: NA
CDR3nt: TGTGCCTGGTCCGGTCGAGCGAACACTGAAGCTTTCTTT
CDR3aa: CAWSGRANTEAFF

abundance: NA
v_gene: TRBV5-5
j_gene: TRBJ2-3
d_gene: NA
CDR3nt: TGTGCCAGCAGCTTGGTGCTTAGCACAACCCCAGATACGCAGTATTTT
CDR3aa: CASSLVLSTTPDTQYF

abundance: NA
v_gene: TRBV20-1
j_gene: TRBJ2-7
d_gene: TRBD1
CDR3nt: TGCAGTGCTAGTCCGGGACAGGGACGAGAGCAGTACTTC
CDR3aa: CSASPGQGREQYF

abundance: NA
v_gene: TRBV28
j_gene: TRBJ1-1
d_gene: NA
CDR3nt: TGTGCCAGCAGTCGTATTATGAACACTGAAGCTTTCTTT
CDR3aa: CASSRIMNTEAFF

abundance: NA
v_gene: TRBV19
j_gene: TRBJ1-2
d_gene: NA
CDR3nt: TGTGCCAGTACCCGCCAGTCGAACTATGGCTACACCTTC
CDR3aa: CASTRQSNYGYTF

abundance: once
v_gene: TRBV19
j_gene: TRBJ1-2
d_gene: NA
CDR3nt: TGTGCCAGTACCCGGGACACCGTTAACTATGGCTACACCTTC
CDR3aa: CASTRDTVNYGYTF

abundance: few
v_gene: TRBV5-4
j_gene: TRBJ2-7
d_gene: TRBD1
CDR3nt: TGTGCCAGCAGCCAGCCCGGGACAGGACTCTACGAGCAGTACTTC
CDR3aa: CASSQPGTGLYEQYF

abundance: few
v_gene: TRBV23-1
j_gene: TRBJ1-5
d_gene: NA
CDR3nt: TGCGCCAGCAGTCTTGACATTAGCAATCAGCCCCAGCATTTT
CDR3aa: CASSLDISNQPQHF

abundance: NA
v_gene: TRBV28
j_gene: TRBJ2-7
d_gene: NA
CDR3nt: TGTGCCAGCAGGAGCGGGTACTCCTACGAGCAGTACTTC
CDR3aa: CASRSGYSYEQYF

abundance: NA
v_gene: TRBV4-3
j_gene: TRBJ2-3
d_gene: NA
CDR3nt: TGCGCCAGCAGCCAAGACGAAGGAGGGGGCACAGATACGCAGTATTTT
CDR3aa: CASSQDEGGGTDTQYF

abundance: NA
v_gene: TRBV5-4
j_gene: TRBJ2-7
d_gene: TRBD2
CDR3nt: TGTGCCAGCAGCTTAGGAGCGGGAGGGTGGTACGAGCAGTACTTC
CDR3aa: CASSLGAGGWYEQYF

abundance: NA
v_gene: TRBV7-2
j_gene: TRBJ2-2
d_gene: NA
CDR3nt: TGTGCCAGCAGCCCCATTTGGAGCACCGGGGAGCTGTTTTTT
CDR3aa: CASSPIWSTGELFF

abundance: NA
v_gene: TRBV10-3
j_gene: TRBJ2-1
d_gene: TRBD1
CDR3nt: TGTGCCATCAGTGGGGACAGGATGTGGCACAATGAGCAGTTCTTC
CDR3aa: CAISGDRMWHNEQFF

abundance: once
v_gene: TRBV28
j_gene: TRBJ2-1
d_gene: TRBD2
CDR3nt: TGTGCCAGCAGTTCAGCCGGGACTAGCGGGAGGGCCTCGCAGTTCTTC
CDR3aa: CASSSAGTSGRASQFF

abundance: NA
v_gene: TRBV23-1
j_gene: TRBJ1-5
d_gene: NA
CDR3nt: TGCGCCAGCAGTCAAAGTAGTCAGCCCCAGCATTTT
CDR3aa: CASSQSSQPQHF

abundance: NA
v_gene: TRBV5-6
j_gene: TRBJ2-5
d_gene: TRBD2
CDR3nt: TGTGCCAGCAGCATTACTAGCGGGATAGGGGTAGAGACCCAGTACTTC
CDR3aa: CASSITSGIGVETQYF

abundance: NA
v_gene: TRBV4-3
j_gene: TRBJ1-2
d_gene: TRBD1
CDR3nt: TGCGCCAGCAGCCATAGCGACGGACAGGGGGGCTACACCTTC
CDR3aa: CASSHSDGQGGYTF

abundance: NA
v_gene: TRBV5-8
j_gene: TRBJ1-1
d_gene: NA
CDR3nt: TGTGCCAGCAGTCCCCGACAGAACACTGAAGCTTTCTTT
CDR3aa: CASSPRQNTEAFF

abundance: NA
v_gene: TRBV5-6
j_gene: TRBJ2-1
d_gene: NA
CDR3nt: TGTGCCAGCAGCTTAAGCCGGGAAGAGCAGTTCTTC
CDR3aa: CASSLSREEQFF

abundance: NA
v_gene: TRBV18
j_gene: TRBJ1-1
d_gene: NA
CDR3nt: TGTGCCAGCTCATCAGGACGGGGTACGTTCACTGAAGCTTTCTTT
CDR3aa: CASSSGRGTFTEAFF

abundance: NA
v_gene: TRBV10-3
j_gene: TRBJ1-2
d_gene: TRBD1
CDR3nt: TGTGCCATCACTAGGGGGACAGAAGGAAACTATGGCTACACCTTC
CDR3aa: CAITRGTEGNYGYTF

abundance: NA
v_gene: TRBV19
j_gene: TRBJ1-2
d_gene: NA
CDR3nt: TGTGCCAGTAGTCCATCCCTGACATGGAACTATGGCTACACCTTC
CDR3aa: CASSPSLTWNYGYTF

abundance: NA
v_gene: TRBV6-2/TRBV6-3
j_gene: TRBJ1-2
d_gene: NA
CDR3nt: TGTGCCAGCAGTTACCCGGTACAGGCCTATGGCTACACCTTC
CDR3aa: CASSYPVQAYGYTF

abundance: NA
v_gene: TRBV7-2
j_gene: TRBJ2-7
d_gene: TRBD2
CDR3nt: TGTGCCAGCAGCTTAGGGGGGGGATTTTACGAGCAGTACTTC
CDR3aa: CASSLGGGFYEQYF

abundance: once
v_gene: TRBV20-1
j_gene: TRBJ1-2
d_gene: NA
CDR3nt: TGCAGTGCTCCATCCGGGGGCTACACCTTC
CDR3aa: CSAPSGGYTF

abundance: NA
v_gene: TRBV5-6
j_gene: TRBJ1-2
d_gene: TRBD1
CDR3nt: TGTGCCAGCAGCTTGTGGTCTTGGACAGGCCCCGGCTACACCTTC
CDR3aa: CASSLWSWTGPGYTF